Shown below are 17 T cell receptor beta chains from a single sample sequenced in a study of cytomegalovirus exposure and HLA in healthy donors. PCR employed 60 Vbeta and 13 Jbeta primers. Data came from immunoSEQ multiplex PCR; TCRdb stores just in-frame clones and leaves some out. The top ten clones hold about 1.7% of a sample with 250,000 or so clones, 85% to 95% of them seen once. Sequenced material: PBMCs. These receptors came from a girl under 10 years old in good health and CMV-seronegative.

The gene calls are TRBV6-5 and TRBJ1-5; the match to TRBD1 covers 8 bases. With V trimmed by 5 bases and J by 3 bases, 3 bases remained unmatched. Germline loops: CDR1 MNHEY, CDR2 SVGAGI. This CDR3 is built from 14 residues. The CDR3 reads CASSDRGTNQPQHF. The DNA of the CDR3 is TGTGCCAGCAGTGACAGGGGAACCAATCAGCCCCAGCATTTT.

The genes are TRBV20-1 and TRBJ2-7, with 7 bases that match TRBD1. Germline V gene lookup returns CDR1 DFQATT and CDR2 SNEGSKA (reference sequence). The CDR3 extends over 11 amino acids. Trimming took 6 bases from V and 6 from J; bases not matched to a gene: 5. The CDR3 protein is CSAPHRGEQYF. CDR3 in DNA: TGCAGTGCCCCTCACAGGGGCGAGCAGTACTTC.

The rearrangement joins TRBV18 to TRBJ2-7, with TRBD1 matching 8 bases. The CDR3 contains 19 residues. Germline CDR1 and CDR2: KGHSH and LQKENI. V lost 0 bases, J lost 2 bases, and 15 bases stayed unmatched. The CDR3 DNA follows: TGTGCCAGCTCACCACCGCCCAGGGGGCTTAATAGTGTTGCCTACGAGCAGTACTTC. Amino acids: CASSPPPRGLNSVAYEQYF.

The rearrangement links TRBV27 to TRBJ2-1; 11 bases agree with TRBD2. The CDR3 totals 16 residues. Germline values: CDR1 MNHEY, CDR2 SMNVEV (reference sequence). The V and J ends lost 5 bases and 3 bases, in that order; junction bases with no gene match: 6. The CDR3 loop is CASSPLAGGDYNEQFF. The CDR3 nucleotides read TGTGCCAGCAGTCCGTTAGCGGGGGGGGACTACAATGAGCAGTTCTTC.

V gene TRBV5-6 combines with J gene TRBJ2-7, with 7 positions matching TRBD2. The CDR3 runs 14 residues. V dropped 4 bases and J dropped 3; count of bases not matched to a gene: 7. The V gene's germline CDR1 is SGHDT and CDR2 YYEEEE. The CDR3 loop is CASSPGLGLYEQYF. The CDR3 coding sequence is TGTGCCAGCAGCCCCGGACTAGGGCTCTACGAGCAGTACTTC. Combining the CDR3 with reference TRBV5-6 and TRBJ2-7 gives the whole variable domain DAGVTQSPTHLIKTRGQQVTLRCSPKSGHDTVSWYQQALGQGPQFIFQYYEEEERQRGNFPDRFSGHQFPNYSSELNVNALLLGDSALYLCASSPGLGLYEQYFGPGTRLTVT.

The chain combines TRBV10-2 with TRBJ1-3; D gene ambiguous. V was clipped by 6 bases and J by 1 base, with 13 bases between them. CDR3 size: 15 residues. Germline-derived CDR1 and CDR2 are WSHSY and SAAADI. The CDR3 bases are TGCGCCAGCAGCGATACACGGGGTTCTGGAAACACCATATATTTT. Protein: CASSDTRGSGNTIYF.

This chain connects TRBV5-5 to TRBJ2-2; D is uncertain. The germline gives CDR1 SGHKS, CDR2 YYEKEE (reference sequence). There are 13 residues in the CDR3. V was trimmed by 0 bases and J by 7 bases, leaving 7 bases between them. The CDR3 DNA reads as TGTGCCAGCAGCTTGGTTAGTGTCGGGGAGCTGTTTTTT. The encoded protein is CASSLVSVGELFF.

This clone was recorded a few times. The gene calls are TRBV5-1 and TRBJ1-2; the D is unclear. V lost 2 bases to trimming and J lost 0 bases, with 20 bases between them. CDR3 size: 18 residues. The germline gives CDR1 SGHRS, CDR2 YFSETQ. The CDR3 spells CASSFFCDTGRSNYGYTF. The CDR3 bases are TGCGCCAGCAGCTTCTTTTGTGATACCGGTCGTTCTAACTATGGCTACACCTTC.

The chain combines TRBV7-2 with TRBJ2-1; TRBD1 is a possible D gene (5 bases). Germline V CDR1 and CDR2: SGHTA, FQGNSA. V was cut by 5 bases and J by 0 bases, with 11 bases left in between. The length of the CDR3 is 15 residues. The CDR3 nucleotides are TGTGCCAGCAGCCAGACAGAAAGCTCCTACAATGAGCAGTTCTTC. Its translation: CASSQTESSYNEQFF.

The gene calls are TRBV28 and TRBJ1-2; D is undetermined. The V and J ends lost 2 bases and 8 bases respectively, with 9 bases between them. The CDR3 has 12 residues. Germline lookup yields CDR1 MDHEN and CDR2 SYDVKM. The CDR3 region has the DNA TGTGCCAGCAGTTTAACTGCGGGGGGCTACACCTTC. Amino acid sequence: CASSLTAGGYTF.

The V gene is TRBV7-2, the J gene TRBJ2-7, with D perhaps TRBD2 (6 bases). The CDR3 contains 15 residues. The germline V gene has CDR1 SGHTA and CDR2 FQGNSA. The V end was cut by 1 base, the J end by 2 bases, with 12 bases between. The CDR3 loop reads CASSLEFTGAYEQYF. The CDR3 DNA is TGTGCCAGCAGCTTAGAGTTCACGGGAGCCTACGAGCAGTACTTC. Using reference TRBV7-2 and TRBJ2-7 for the parts outside the CDR3, the full variable domain is GAGVSQSPSNKVTEKGKDVELRCDPISGHTALYWYRQSLGQGLEFLIYFQGNSAPDKSGLPSDRFSAERTGGSVSTLTIQRTQQEDSAVYLCASSLEFTGAYEQYFGPGTRLTVT.

The CDR3 DNA sequence: TGTGCCAGCAGCTCGGGACTAGCGGACCTCAATGAGCAGTTCTTC. Translated, it gives CASSSGLADLNEQFF. This rearrangement joins TRBV13 to TRBJ2-1; 11 bases fit TRBD2. The germline gives CDR1 PRHDT, CDR2 FYEKMQ (reference sequence). There are 15 residues in the CDR3. J was trimmed by 6 bases and V by 4 bases; bases with no gene match: 5.

The chain couples TRBV29-1 to TRBJ2-3, with 12 positions matching TRBD2. The germline CDR1 and CDR2 sequences are SQVTM and ANQGSEA. The CDR3 contains 15 residues. J was trimmed by 5 bases and V by 6 bases; bases with no gene match: 9. Here the CDR3 reads CSVGALAGGGDTQYF. Here the CDR3 DNA reads TGCAGCGTGGGGGCACTAGCGGGAGGAGGAGATACGCAGTATTTT.

This chain uses TRBV18 with TRBJ2-3, with 10 positions matching TRBD1. The CDR3 extends over 16 amino acids. Germline V lookup: CDR1 KGHSH, CDR2 LQKENI. Trimming cost V 1 base and J 1 base; bases outside gene matches: 2. CDR3 amino acids: CASSPLGTGGTDTQYF. The CDR3 DNA is TGTGCCAGCTCACCACTCGGGACAGGGGGCACAGATACGCAGTATTTT. The whole variable domain, filled in from reference TRBV18 and TRBJ2-3, reads NAGVMQNPRHLVRRRGQEARLRCSPMKGHSHVYWYRQLPEEGLKFMVYLQKENIIDESGMPKERFSAEFPKEGPSILRIQQVVRGDSAAYFCASSPLGTGGTDTQYFGPGTRLTVL.

A single count supports this clone. V usage is TRBV7-6 and J usage is TRBJ2-5; weak D call: TRBD1 (5 bases). Germline lookup yields CDR1 SGHVS and CDR2 FNYEAQ. The CDR3 covers 15 residues. The V end was cut by 5 bases, the J end by 2 bases, with 15 bases between. The CDR3 sequence is CASSKTEKGQETQYF. CDR3 bases: TGTGCCAGCAGCAAAACAGAGAAGGGGCAAGAGACCCAGTACTTC.

The V and J genes are TRBV7-2 and TRBJ1-3; no firm D call. In germline, CDR1 is SGHTA, CDR2 FQGNSA. V lost 0 bases and J 4 bases, leaving 10 bases between the germline ends. This CDR3 has 15 amino acids. The CDR3 coding sequence is TGTGCCAGCAGCTTAGCAGGAGCGCGGGGAAACACCATATATTTT. Translation gives CASSLAGARGNTIYF.

The chain is built from TRBV7-9 and TRBJ2-7; 7 bases are a match to TRBD1. Trimming removed 4 bases from V and 3 bases from J; junction bases left unmatched: 6. CDR1 is SEHNR and CDR2 is FQNEAQ in the germline V gene (reference sequence). The CDR3 consists of 14 residues. In DNA, the CDR3 is TGTGCCAGCAGCTCAGGGACAGAAAACTACGAGCAGTACTTC. Translation: CASSSGTENYEQYF.